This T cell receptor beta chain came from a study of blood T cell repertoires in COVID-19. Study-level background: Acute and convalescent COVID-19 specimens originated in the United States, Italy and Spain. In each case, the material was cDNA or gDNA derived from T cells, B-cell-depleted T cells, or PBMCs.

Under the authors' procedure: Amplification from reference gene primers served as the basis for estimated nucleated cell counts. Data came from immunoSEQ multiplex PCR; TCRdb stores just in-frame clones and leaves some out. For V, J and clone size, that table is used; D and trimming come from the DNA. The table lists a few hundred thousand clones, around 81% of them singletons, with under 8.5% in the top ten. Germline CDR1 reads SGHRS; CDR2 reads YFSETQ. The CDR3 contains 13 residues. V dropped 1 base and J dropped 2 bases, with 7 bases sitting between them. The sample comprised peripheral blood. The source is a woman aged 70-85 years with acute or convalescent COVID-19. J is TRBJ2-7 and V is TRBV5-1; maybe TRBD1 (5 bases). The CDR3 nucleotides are TGCGCCAGCAGCTTGCAGACAGCCTACGAGCAGTACTTC. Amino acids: CASSLQTAYEQYF.